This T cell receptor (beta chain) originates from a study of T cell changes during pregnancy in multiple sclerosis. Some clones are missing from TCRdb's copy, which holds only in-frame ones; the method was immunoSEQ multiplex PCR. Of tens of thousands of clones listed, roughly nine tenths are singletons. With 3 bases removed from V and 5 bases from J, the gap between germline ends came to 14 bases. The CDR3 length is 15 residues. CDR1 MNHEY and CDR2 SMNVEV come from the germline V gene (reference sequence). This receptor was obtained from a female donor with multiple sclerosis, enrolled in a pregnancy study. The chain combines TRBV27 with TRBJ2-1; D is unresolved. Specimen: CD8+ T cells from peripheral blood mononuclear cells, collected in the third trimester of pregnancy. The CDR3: CASSLFSPTHNEQFF. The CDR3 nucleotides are TGTGCCAGCAGTTTGTTCAGTCCCACCCACAATGAGCAGTTCTTC.